This entry features one TCR beta chain sequence. These data come from a study of blood T cell repertoires in COVID-19. Study in general: The United States, Italy and Spain were the sources of the acute and convalescent COVID-19 samples. Nucleic acid was either cDNA or gDNA, and it came from T cells, B-cell-depleted T cells, or PBMCs.

The table came from immunoSEQ multiplex PCR; TCRdb's copy has only in-frame clones and leaves some out. Among some 150,000 clones listed, about 85% were seen once. This CDR3 region has 16 residues. Germline V CDR1 and CDR2: SQVTM, ANQGSEA. V was clipped by 1 base and J by 4 bases; unmatched bases: 5. Sequenced sample: PBMCs or T cells enriched from blood (not recorded which). This chain links TRBV29-1 with TRBJ2-1; 12 bases match TRBD2. This clonotype originated in a woman aged 40 to 55 who had recovered from COVID-19. The CDR3 DNA reads TGCAGCGTTGAAGGGCTAGCGGGAGGGTCGTACAATGAGCAGTTCTTC. Protein sequence: CSVEGLAGGSYNEQFF.